The 8 T cell receptor beta chains in this list originate from one sample, sequenced in a study of CD8 T cells in ankylosing spondylitis. These receptors' targets are unknown. Study-wide findings and caveats: A TCR beta motif of about eight highly homologous variants seemed to mark ankylosing spondylitis blood.

TCRdb analysed the 5' RACE reads with MiXCR anew, one entry per CDR3 protein. The sample yields about 400,000 distinct CDR3 sequences, 20% to 25% seen once. Sequencing was done on a sample of blood, either unsorted or a sorted T cell fraction (not recorded which). These receptors came from a male donor with ankylosing spondylitis.

This clonotype was counted between two and nine times. The chain links TRBV20-1 to TRBJ2-3, with D uncertain. The CDR3 is 13 amino acids. Trimming shortened V by 2 bases and J by 1 base, and 7 bases separated the two germline ends. Germline loops: CDR1 DFQATT, CDR2 SNEGSKA (reference sequence). CDR3 region: CSARLSGTDTQYF. CDR3 coding DNA: TGCAGTGCTAGATTAAGCGGCACAGATACGCAGTATTTT.

This clonotype was seen a handful of times. This chain joins TRBV5-1 and TRBJ2-4, with a possible D match to TRBD2 (5 bases). The CDR3 length is 15 residues. Germline-derived CDR1 and CDR2 are SGHRS and YFSETQ. With 0 bases removed from V and 0 bases from J, the gap between germline ends came to 7 bases. The DNA for the CDR3 is TGCGCCAGCAGCTTGGTTGCGGGAGCCAAAAACATTCAGTACTTC. Its translation: CASSLVAGAKNIQYF. Drawing the rest from reference TRBV5-1 and TRBJ2-4, the complete variable domain is KAGVTQTPRYLIKTRGQQVTLSCSPISGHRSVSWYQQTPGQGLQFLFEYFSETQRNKGNFPGRFSGRQFSNSRSEMNVSTLELGDSALYLCASSLVAGAKNIQYFGAGTRLSVL.

Notes on this clonotype: The germline gene is not matched at one end of the junction; a read error may be the cause. The chain uses TRBV4-1 and TRBJ2-1, with 11 bases matching TRBD2. CDR3 length equals 16 residues. Per germline, CDR1 MGHRA and CDR2 YSYEKL. CDR3 amino acids: CASSKDRTSGYNEQFF. The CDR3 coding sequence is TGCGCCAGCAGCAAAGACCGGACTAGCGGGTACAATGAGCAGTTCTTC.

This rearrangement joins TRBV20-1 to TRBJ2-2; 8 bases agree with TRBD1. V lost 2 bases and J lost 4; bases outside the gene matches: 9. Per the germline V gene, CDR1 is DFQATT and CDR2 is SNEGSKA (reference sequence). This CDR3 has 16 amino acids. The CDR3 spells CSARRSGQDFTGELFF. The CDR3 nucleotides read TGCAGTGCTAGAAGGTCGGGACAGGACTTCACCGGGGAGCTGTTTTTT.

V gene TRBV6-1 combines with J gene TRBJ2-2; TRBD1 aligns across 10 bases. J gave up 4 bases and V 3 bases, and 2 bases lay outside the gene matches. CDR3 length: 15 amino acids. Germline assignment: CDR1 MNHNS and CDR2 SASEGT. In DNA, the CDR3 is TGTGCCAGCAGTGAGGGACAGGGGTTCACCGGGGAGCTGTTTTTT. Its translation is CASSEGQGFTGELFF.

This clonotype was detected many times. The chain uses TRBV6-5 and TRBJ2-7; TRBD1 matches at 7 bases. This CDR3 contains 11 residues. The germline CDR1 and CDR2 sequences are MNHEY and SVGAGI. V dropped 4 bases and J dropped 11; count of bases not matched to a gene: 5. The CDR3 is CASSSGTEKYF. The CDR3 DNA follows: TGTGCCAGCAGTTCCGGGACAGAGAAGTACTTC.

The rearrangement links TRBV18 to TRBJ2-7; 7 nucleotides agree with TRBD2. CDR1 and CDR2 (germline): KGHSH, LQKENI. Trimming cost V 2 bases and J 0 bases; bases outside gene matches: 4. The CDR3 extends over 15 amino acids. CDR3 amino acids: CASSPWSSGSYEQYF. The CDR3 DNA reads TGTGCCAGCTCACCATGGTCTAGCGGCTCCTACGAGCAGTACTTC.

The rearrangement uses TRBV2 and TRBJ2-7; D possibly matches TRBD1 or TRBD2 (5 bases each). CDR3 size: 14 residues. CDR1 SNHLY and CDR2 FYNNEI come from the germline V gene. V was shortened by 7 bases and J by 4 bases, with 17 bases between the two germline ends. The CDR3 DNA reads as TGTGCCAGCACAGTGACAGACCTAGCTTACGAGCAGTACTTC. Translation gives CASTVTDLAYEQYF.